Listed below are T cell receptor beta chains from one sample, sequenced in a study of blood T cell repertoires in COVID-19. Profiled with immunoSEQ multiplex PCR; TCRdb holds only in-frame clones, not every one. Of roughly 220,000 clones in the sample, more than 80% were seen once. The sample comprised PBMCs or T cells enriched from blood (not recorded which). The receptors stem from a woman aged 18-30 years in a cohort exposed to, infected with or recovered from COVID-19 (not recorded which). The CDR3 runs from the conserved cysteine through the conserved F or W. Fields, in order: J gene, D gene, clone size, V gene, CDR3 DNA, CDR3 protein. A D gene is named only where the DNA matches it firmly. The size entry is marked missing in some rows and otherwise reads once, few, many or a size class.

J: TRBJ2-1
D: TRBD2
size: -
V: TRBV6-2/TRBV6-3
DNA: TGTGCCAGCATCCCCGAAGGGACTAGCTCGTACAATGAGCAGTTCTTC
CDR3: CASIPEGTSSYNEQFF

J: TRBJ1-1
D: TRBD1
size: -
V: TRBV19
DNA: TGTGCCAGTAGTATCACAGGGGCGGCTAACACTGAAGCTTTCTTT
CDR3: CASSITGAANTEAFF

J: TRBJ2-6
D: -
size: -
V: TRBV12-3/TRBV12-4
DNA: TGTGCCGTCCCCGGGGCTGGGGCCAACGTCCTGACTTTC
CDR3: CAVPGAGANVLTF

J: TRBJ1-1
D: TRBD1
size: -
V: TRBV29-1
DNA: TGCAGCGTTACTGACAGGGGCACTGAAGCTTTCTTT
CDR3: CSVTDRGTEAFF

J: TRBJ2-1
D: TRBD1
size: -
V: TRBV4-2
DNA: TGTGCCAGCAGCCAAGACCACAGGGGAATGGGCAATGAGCAGTTCTTC
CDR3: CASSQDHRGMGNEQFF

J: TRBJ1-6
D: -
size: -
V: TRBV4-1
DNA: TGCGCCAGCAGCCACCCCGCGGAGGAAAAAGGCTCACCCCTCCACTTT
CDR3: CASSHPAEEKGSPLHF

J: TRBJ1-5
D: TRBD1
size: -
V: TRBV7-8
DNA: TGTGCCAGCAGCCAATACAAACAGGGGGCTAATCAGCCCCAGCATTTT
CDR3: CASSQYKQGANQPQHF

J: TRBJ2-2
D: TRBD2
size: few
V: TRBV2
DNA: TGTGCCAGCAAGCGGGGGACAAACACCGGGGAGCTGTTTTTT
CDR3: CASKRGTNTGELFF

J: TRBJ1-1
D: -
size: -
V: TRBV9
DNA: TGTGCCAGCAGCGCCCAAGGAGTAGCTTTCTTT
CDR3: CASSAQGVAFF

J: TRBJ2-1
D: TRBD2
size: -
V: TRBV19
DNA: TGTGCCAGTAGTATAGTACGCCTAGCGGACAATGAGCAGTTCTTC
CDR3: CASSIVRLADNEQFF

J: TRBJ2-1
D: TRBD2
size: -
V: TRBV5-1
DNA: TGCGCCAGCAGCCCGGGGGCTGGACTAGCGGGAGGGATATACAATGAGCAGTTCTTC
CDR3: CASSPGAGLAGGIYNEQFF

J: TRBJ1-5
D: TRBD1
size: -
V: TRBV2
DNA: TGTGCCAGCAGATTCGGGACAGGGATTAGCAATCAGCCCCAGCATTTT
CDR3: CASRFGTGISNQPQHF

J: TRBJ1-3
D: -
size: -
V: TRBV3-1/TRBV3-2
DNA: TGTGCCAGCAGCCGATCCAGGGGAGATAGTGGAAACACCATATATTTT
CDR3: CASSRSRGDSGNTIYF

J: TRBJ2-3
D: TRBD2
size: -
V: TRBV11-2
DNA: TGTGCCAGCAGCCTAGAGAGGGGAGCGGGAATTGCAGATACGCAGTATTTT
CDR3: CASSLERGAGIADTQYF

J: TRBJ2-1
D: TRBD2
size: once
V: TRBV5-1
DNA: TGCGCCAGCAGCTCCCTAGCGGCCAATAGGGATGAGCAGTTCTTC
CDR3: CASSSLAANRDEQFF

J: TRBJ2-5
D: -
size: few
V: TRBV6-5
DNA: TGTGCCAGCAGTTACTCGGCGGCGAAGTACCAAGAGACCCAGTACTTC
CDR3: CASSYSAAKYQETQYF

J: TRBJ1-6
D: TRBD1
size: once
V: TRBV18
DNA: TGTGCCAGCTCACCACTCTTAGGACAGGGCTATTCACCCCTCCACTTT
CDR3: CASSPLLGQGYSPLHF

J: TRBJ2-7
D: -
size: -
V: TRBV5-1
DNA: TGCGCCAGCAGCAGGACAGAGTACGAGCAGTACTTC
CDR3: CASSRTEYEQYF

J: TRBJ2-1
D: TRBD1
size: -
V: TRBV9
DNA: TGTGCCAGCAGCGCAAGACAGGGGTCCTACAATGAGCAGTTCTTC
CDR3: CASSARQGSYNEQFF

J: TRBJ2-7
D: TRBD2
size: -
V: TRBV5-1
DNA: TGCGCCAGCGCCGGGACTAGCGGGACCAACGAGCAGTACTTC
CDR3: CASAGTSGTNEQYF

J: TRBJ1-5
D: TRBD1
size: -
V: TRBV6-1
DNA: TGTGCCAGCAGTGAACTCGAACTATTCCTGACAGGGGGCGCAGGTCAGCCCCAGCATTTT
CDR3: CASSELELFLTGGAGQPQHF

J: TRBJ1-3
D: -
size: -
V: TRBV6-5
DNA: TGTGCCAGCAGTTACTCCCGGGGGAAAAACACCATATATTTT
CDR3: CASSYSRGKNTIYF

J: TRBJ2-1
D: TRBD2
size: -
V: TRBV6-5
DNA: TGTGCCAGCCGGCTAGCGGGGGGGCGTGGGAATGAGCAGTTCTTC
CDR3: CASRLAGGRGNEQFF

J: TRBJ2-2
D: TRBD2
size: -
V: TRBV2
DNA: TGTGCCAGCAAGGCGCTAGCGGGGAACACCGGGGAGCTGTTTTTT
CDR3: CASKALAGNTGELFF

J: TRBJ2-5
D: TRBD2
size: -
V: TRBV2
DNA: TGTGCCAGCAGTGTCCTTGGGACTAGCCCTAATTTCCAGTACTTC
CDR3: CASSVLGTSPNFQYF

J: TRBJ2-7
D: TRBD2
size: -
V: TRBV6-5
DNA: TGTGCCAGCAGTTTAAGCGGGAGGTTGGAAGAGCAGTACTTC
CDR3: CASSLSGRLEEQYF

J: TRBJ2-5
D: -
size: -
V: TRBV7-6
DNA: TGTGCCAGCAGCTTACCCCGTGTGCAAGAGACCCAGTACTTC
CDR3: CASSLPRVQETQYF

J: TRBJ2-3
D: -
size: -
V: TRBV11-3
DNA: TGTGCCAGCAGCCCGAGGAGCGGAAGGGGCACAGATACGCAGTATTTT
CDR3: CASSPRSGRGTDTQYF

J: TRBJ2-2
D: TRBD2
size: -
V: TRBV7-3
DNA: TGTGCCAGCAGGCGCGGCGGGACGGGAGGGCCCGGGGAGCTGTTTTTT
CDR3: CASRRGGTGGPGELFF

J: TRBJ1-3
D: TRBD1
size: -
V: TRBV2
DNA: TGTGCCAGCAGTGCGGGGACAGGGGCCTATCCAACCTCTGGAAACACCATATATTTT
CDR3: CASSAGTGAYPTSGNTIYF

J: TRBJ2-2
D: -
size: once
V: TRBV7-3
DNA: TGTGCCAGCAGCTTAATCCCAACAGGACGTTACACCGGGGAGCTGTTTTTT
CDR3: CASSLIPTGRYTGELFF

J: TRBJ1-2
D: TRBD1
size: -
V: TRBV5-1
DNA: TGCGCCAGCAGCATAACAGGGGGAGGCTATGGCTACACCTTC
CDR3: CASSITGGGYGYTF

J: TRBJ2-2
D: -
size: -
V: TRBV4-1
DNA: TGCGCCAGCAGCCAAGGGGCGGGGTCGAACACCGGGGAGCTGTTTTTT
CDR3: CASSQGAGSNTGELFF

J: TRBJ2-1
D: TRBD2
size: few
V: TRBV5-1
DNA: TGCGCCAGCAGCTTGACTAGCGTGAATGAGCAGTTCTTC
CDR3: CASSLTSVNEQFF

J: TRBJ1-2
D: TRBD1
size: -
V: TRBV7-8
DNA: TGTGCCAGCAGCTTAGCATGGGACAGGGAAGGCTACACCTTC
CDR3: CASSLAWDREGYTF

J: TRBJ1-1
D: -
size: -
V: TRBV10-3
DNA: TGTGCCATCAGTGATGCGGGACGGAGGAACACTGAAGCTTTCTTT
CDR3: CAISDAGRRNTEAFF

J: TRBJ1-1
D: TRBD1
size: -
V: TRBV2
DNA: TGTGCCAGCAGCCTGGCCGGGACAGGTAACACTGAAGCTTTCTTT
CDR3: CASSLAGTGNTEAFF

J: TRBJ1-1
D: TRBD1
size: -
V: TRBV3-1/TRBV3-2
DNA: TGTGCCAGCAGCCAGGGGACAGCCGGCACTGAAGCTTTCTTT
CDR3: CASSQGTAGTEAFF

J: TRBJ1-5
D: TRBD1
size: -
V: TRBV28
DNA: TGTGCCAGCACCCCCGGGGGACAGTTTTATAGCAATCAGCCCCAGCATTTT
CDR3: CASTPGGQFYSNQPQHF

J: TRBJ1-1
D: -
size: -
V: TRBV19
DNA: TGTGCCAGTAGTATTTCCAGGGAAACTGAAGCTTTCTTT
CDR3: CASSISRETEAFF

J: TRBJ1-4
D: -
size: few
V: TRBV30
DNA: TGTGCCGGGGGGAGCGCGGGTGAAAAACTGTTTTTT
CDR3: CAGGSAGEKLFF

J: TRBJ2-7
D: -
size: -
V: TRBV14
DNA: TGTGCCAGCAGCCCACATCCCTACGAGCAGTACTTC
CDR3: CASSPHPYEQYF

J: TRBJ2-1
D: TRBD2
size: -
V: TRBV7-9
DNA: TGTGCCAGCGGGGCTAGGCGGGAGGCCTTAGATGAGCAGTTCTTC
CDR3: CASGARREALDEQFF

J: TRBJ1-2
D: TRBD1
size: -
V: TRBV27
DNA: TGTGCCAGCAGTTTATCCGGGCAGGGGGCACACTATGGCTACACCTTC
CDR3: CASSLSGQGAHYGYTF

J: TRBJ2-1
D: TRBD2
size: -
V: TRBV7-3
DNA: TGTGCCAGCAGCTCCCGGGGTAGCGGGGGGGCTGCCGATGAGCAGTTCTTC
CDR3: CASSSRGSGGAADEQFF

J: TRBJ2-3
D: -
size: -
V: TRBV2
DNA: TGTGCCAGCAGGTTCCGAAGGGGGACAGATACGCAGTATTTT
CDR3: CASRFRRGTDTQYF

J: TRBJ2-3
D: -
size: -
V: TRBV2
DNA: TGTGCCAGCAGCCAGGGCACAGATACGCAGTATTTT
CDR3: CASSQGTDTQYF

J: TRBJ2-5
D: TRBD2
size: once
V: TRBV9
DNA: TGTGCCAGCAGCCCCCAACGGGCTAGCGGGAAAGAGACCCAGTACTTC
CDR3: CASSPQRASGKETQYF

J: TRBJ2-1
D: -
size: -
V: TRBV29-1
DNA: TGCAGCGTTGGTTTTCTACATGAGCAGTTCTTC
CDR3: CSVGFLHEQFF

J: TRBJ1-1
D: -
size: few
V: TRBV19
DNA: TGTGCCAGTAGAGAGGGGACGGGAGCTGAAGCTTTCTTT
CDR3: CASREGTGAEAFF

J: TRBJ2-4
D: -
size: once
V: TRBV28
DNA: TGTGCCAGCAGTCAAGGGGGGGCCCGCGCCAAAAACATTCAGTACTTC
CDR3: CASSQGGARAKNIQYF